A single sample gave rise to the 30 T cell receptor beta chains below, sequenced in a study of cytomegalovirus exposure and HLA in healthy donors. PCR involved 60 Vbeta and 13 Jbeta primers. This table comes from immunoSEQ multiplex PCR, and its TCRdb copy is limited to in-frame clones, with some not included. The sample has under 200,000 clones, roughly 80% seen once. The sample comprised PBMCs. All receptors derive from a man aged 55 to 70 in good health and CMV-seronegative.

This rearrangement joins TRBV19 to TRBJ1-3; D unclear. Per the germline V gene, CDR1 is LNHDA and CDR2 is SQIVND (reference sequence). The length of the CDR3 is 15 residues. V was pared by 0 bases and J by 0 bases, with 6 bases between. The CDR3 nucleotides read TGTGCCAGTAGTATAGATGAGAGCTCTGGAAACACCATATATTTT. Translating gives CASSIDESSGNTIYF.

This chain connects TRBV29-1 to TRBJ2-2, with D perhaps TRBD1 (6 bases). Per the germline V gene, CDR1 is SQVTM and CDR2 is ANQGSEA. The CDR3 totals 14 residues. V was shortened by 4 bases and J by 3 bases, with 12 bases between the two germline ends. The CDR3 DNA reads as TGCAGCGTTGCCACAGGGTTGGACACCGGGGAGCTGTTTTTT. Translating it yields CSVATGLDTGELFF.

CDR3 coding DNA: TGCAGCGTTGTTGGGGGGACGGTGTACAATGAGCAGTTCTTC. It specifies CSVVGGTVYNEQFF. V gene TRBV29-1 combines with J gene TRBJ2-1; a weak D match, TRBD2 (6 bases). Germline V gene lookup returns CDR1 SQVTM and CDR2 ANQGSEA. Deletions cut 4 bases from V and 4 bases from J, with 14 bases between. The CDR3 loop spans 14 amino acids.

This chain uses TRBV27 with TRBJ1-6; TRBD1 is a possible D gene (5 bases). This CDR3 region has 15 residues. Germline V gives CDR1 MNHEY, CDR2 SMNVEV (reference sequence). Between the trimmed V and J ends, which lost 2 bases and 4 bases, there was a span of 9 bases. The CDR3 nucleotides are TGTGCCAGCAGTTTAGAGTCAGGGTATAATTCACCCCTCCACTTT. This translates into CASSLESGYNSPLHF.

This clone was observed once. The CDR3 DNA reads TGTGCCAGCAGCTTAGCGGTTGCGACCGGGGGGACCCAGTACTTC. This gives the protein CASSLAVATGGTQYF. The V and J genes are TRBV7-6 and TRBJ2-5; tentatively, D is TRBD2 (6 bases). CDR3 length: 15 amino acids. Germline assignment: CDR1 SGHVS and CDR2 FNYEAQ. Trimming pared 0 bases from V and 7 bases from J, leaving 15 bases between.

This chain uses TRBV27 with TRBJ2-5; possible D gene TRBD2, 7 bases. Per germline, CDR1 MNHEY and CDR2 SMNVEV (reference sequence). This CDR3 is 15 amino acids long. V shed 2 bases and J shed 4 bases, with 14 bases lying between them. DNA for the CDR3: TGTGCCAGCAGTTTAGGGGGGGCCAGTGGAGAGACCCAGTACTTC. Its translation is CASSLGGASGETQYF.

V gene TRBV5-6 combines with J gene TRBJ2-3; D possibly corresponds to TRBD1 (6 bases). Trimming left V 0 bases short and J 2 bases short, with 13 bases between. CDR3 length: 16 amino acids. Looked up from germline, CDR1 is SGHDT and CDR2 is YYEEEE. The CDR3 DNA is TGTGCCAGCAGCTTGGGTGGGGACACCGCCACAGATACGCAGTATTTT. Translation: CASSLGGDTATDTQYF.

The rearrangement uses TRBV7-2 and TRBJ2-7; 9 positions agree with TRBD2. This CDR3 region has 17 residues. From germline, CDR1 is SGHTA and CDR2 FQGNSA. J was trimmed by 3 bases and V by 7 bases; bases with no gene match: 16. The DNA for the CDR3 is TGTGCCAGCACCCCGGGACTAGCCAACAGCTTGAGCTACGAGCAGTACTTC. This translates into CASTPGLANSLSYEQYF.

The chain couples TRBV2 to TRBJ1-1, with 8 bases matching TRBD1. The junction had 14 bases not matched to a gene; V was cut back by 4 bases and J by 7 bases. The CDR3 covers 16 residues. Germline CDR1 and CDR2: SNHLY and FYNNEI. CDR3 in amino acids: CASSGYQGAQYDEAFF. The CDR3 DNA follows: TGTGCCAGCAGTGGATATCAGGGGGCGCAGTATGATGAAGCTTTCTTT.

CDR3 region: CASSGGPRTVSYEQYF. CDR3 DNA sequence: TGTGCCAGCAGTGGCGGACCCCGGACAGTCTCCTACGAGCAGTACTTC. The chain links TRBV6-6 to TRBJ2-7, with D perhaps TRBD1 (6 bases). Germline-derived CDR1 and CDR2 are MNHNY and SVGAGI (reference sequence). V lost 5 bases, J lost 0 bases, and 17 bases lay in between. This CDR3 contains 16 residues.

The chain is built from TRBV2 and TRBJ2-2; D may be TRBD2 (5 bases). V was clipped by 4 bases and J by 5 bases, with 8 bases between them. Germline V gives CDR1 SNHLY, CDR2 FYNNEI. This CDR3 has 13 residues. The CDR3 loop is CASSARGTGELFF. CDR3 DNA: TGTGCCAGCAGTGCACGAGGGACCGGGGAGCTGTTTTTT.

This chain uses TRBV5-4 with TRBJ2-7; D might be TRBD1 (6 bases). The CDR3 runs 14 residues. The germline V gene has CDR1 SGHNT and CDR2 YYREEE (reference sequence). The ends were cut back, 1 base at V and 3 bases at J, with 11 bases in the middle. Here the CDR3 reads CASSLWDKYYEQYF. The CDR3 region has the DNA TGTGCCAGCAGCTTGTGGGACAAGTACTACGAGCAGTACTTC.

This clone appeared a few times. The rearrangement uses TRBV20-1 and TRBJ2-7; D is undetermined. Germline V gene data show CDR1 as DFQATT and CDR2 as SNEGSKA (reference sequence). This CDR3 has 11 amino acids. Trimming took off 6 bases at V and 2 bases at J, with 8 bases between the two ends. The CDR3 DNA follows: TGCAGTGCACCTTACACCTACGAGCAGTACTTC. Its translation: CSAPYTYEQYF.

This chain connects TRBV19 to TRBJ2-1; 12 nucleotides align to TRBD2. Losses at the gene ends were 10 bases for V and 10 bases for J; bases not matched to a gene: 8. The CDR3 length is 13 residues. Per germline, CDR1 LNHDA and CDR2 SQIVND (reference sequence). The CDR3 protein is CATRTSGAPEQFF. CDR3 bases: TGTGCCACTCGGACTAGCGGGGCGCCCGAGCAGTTCTTC.

The V and J genes are TRBV30 and TRBJ2-5; the D gene is possibly TRBD1 (6 bases). Germline V lookup: CDR1 GTSNPN, CDR2 SVGIG (reference sequence). Trimming took off 4 bases at V and 4 bases at J, with 13 bases between the two ends. This CDR3 spans 13 amino acids. The CDR3 sequence is CAWNTGLGETQYF. The DNA of the CDR3 is TGTGCCTGGAATACAGGGTTGGGAGAGACCCAGTACTTC.

In its sample, this clone was seen once. The rearrangement joins TRBV9 to TRBJ2-1, with 7 bases fitting TRBD2. V shed 4 bases, J shed 1 base, and the junction held 11 bases outside the gene matches. CDR1 is SGDLS, CDR2 YYNGEE, per germline. The CDR3 has 17 residues. The CDR3 loop reads CASSSPVWGGSYNEQFF. The CDR3 nucleotides are TGTGCCAGCAGCTCCCCGGTGTGGGGGGGGTCCTACAATGAGCAGTTCTTC.

This clone was counted a few times. The rearrangement links TRBV13 to TRBJ2-3; D not certain. Germline lookup yields CDR1 PRHDT and CDR2 FYEKMQ (reference sequence). The CDR3 extends over 12 amino acids. Trimming removed 1 base from V and 7 bases from J, with 6 bases in between. Written as DNA, the CDR3 is TGTGCCAGCAGCTTAGAGAGGCATACGCAGTATTTT. As protein: CASSLERHTQYF.

The chain employs TRBV18 and TRBJ2-7; D call uncertain. The CDR3 runs 14 residues. V was pared by 3 bases and J by 1 base, with 10 bases between. CDR1 is KGHSH, CDR2 LQKENI, per germline. CDR3 sequence reads: CASSPQQISYEQYF. DNA for the CDR3: TGTGCCAGCTCACCGCAACAGATATCCTACGAGCAGTACTTC.

V and J are TRBV6-1 and TRBJ2-7; a weak D match, TRBD1 (5 bases). Trimming took 8 bases from V and 4 from J, leaving 15 bases between them. The length of the CDR3 is 13 residues. CDR1 is MNHNS, CDR2 SASEGT, per germline. CDR3 sequence reads: CASARTSTYEQYF. The CDR3 DNA reads TGTGCCAGCGCGCGGACAAGCACGTACGAGCAGTACTTC.

This clone showed up just a few times. The V and J genes are TRBV15 and TRBJ2-3; 7 positions match TRBD1. The ends lost 5 bases at V and 0 bases at J; junction bases unmatched: 5. The CDR3 has 15 residues. Germline CDR1 reads LNHNV; CDR2 reads YYDKDF (reference sequence). Here the CDR3 reads CATSANRGSTDTQYF. In nucleotides, the CDR3 is TGTGCCACCAGCGCGAACAGGGGAAGCACAGATACGCAGTATTTT.

The chain couples TRBV19 to TRBJ1-5; 8 bases are a match to TRBD1. CDR3 length: 16 amino acids. Germline CDR1 is LNHDA and CDR2 is SQIVND (reference sequence). The V gene end was trimmed by 7 bases and the J gene end by 0 bases; junction bases not matched to a gene: 8. The CDR3 DNA reads TGTGCCAGTAATACCGGGACAGGACCTAGCAATCAGCCCCAGCATTTT. Protein sequence: CASNTGTGPSNQPQHF.

The CDR3 loop is CVIGHRAGTQYF. In DNA, the CDR3 is TGTGTCATAGGACATCGCGCTGGTACGCAGTATTTT. The V gene is TRBV28, the J gene TRBJ2-3, with a weak D call TRBD1 (5 bases). CDR3 size: 12 residues. Germline V gives CDR1 MDHEN, CDR2 SYDVKM.

The chain carries TRBV5-8 and TRBJ2-2; D not certain. The CDR3 has 15 amino acids. The V and J ends lost 0 bases and 1 base respectively, with 7 bases between them. The V gene's germline CDR1 is SGHTS and CDR2 YDEGEE. In DNA, the CDR3 is TGTGCCAGCAGCTTGGATTGGAGGAACACCGGGGAGCTGTTTTTT. This translates into CASSLDWRNTGELFF. The full variable domain, in which reference TRBV5-8 and TRBJ2-2 provide the parts outside the CDR3, is EAGVTQSPTHLIKTRGQQATLRCSPISGHTSVYWYQQALGLGLQFLLWYDEGEERNRGNFPPRFSGRQFPNYSSELNVNALELEDSALYLCASSLDWRNTGELFFGEGSRLTVL.

This chain joins TRBV4-1 and TRBJ2-1; 7 nucleotides align to TRBD1. Looked up from germline, CDR1 is MGHRA and CDR2 is YSYEKL. Trimming at V came to 4 bases and at J to 5 bases, leaving 11 bases not matched to a gene. The length of the CDR3 is 16 residues. CDR3 in amino acids: CASSLLTGTANNEQFF. DNA for the CDR3: TGCGCCAGCAGCCTTCTTACCGGGACAGCCAACAATGAGCAGTTCTTC.

This chain uses TRBV7-8 with TRBJ1-1, with D possibly being TRBD1 (5 bases). CDR3 length: 13 residues. Trimming removed 3 bases from V and 4 bases from J, with 9 bases in between. CDR1 is SGHVS and CDR2 is FQNEAQ in the germline V gene. This CDR3 reads CASSLGRATEAFF. The CDR3 DNA is TGTGCCAGCAGCTTGGGCAGGGCCACTGAAGCTTTCTTT.

In this sample, this clone turned up once. This chain connects TRBV2 to TRBJ1-6, with a weak D call TRBD1 (5 bases). The CDR3 covers 15 residues. The germline V and J ends were trimmed by 2 bases and 5 bases, with 10 bases remaining between them. Germline values: CDR1 SNHLY, CDR2 FYNNEI. CDR3 loop: CASSETGLDNSPLHF. For the CDR3, the DNA is TGTGCCAGCAGTGAAACAGGCTTGGATAATTCACCCCTCCACTTT.

The chain employs TRBV10-3 and TRBJ2-3, with D maybe TRBD2 (5 bases). Looked up from germline, CDR1 is ENHRY and CDR2 is SYGVKD. The CDR3 has 14 residues. The germline V and J ends were trimmed by 3 bases and 2 bases, with 9 bases remaining between them. The CDR3 DNA sequence: TGTGCCATCAGTGACCTCGGGGTCACAGATACGCAGTATTTT. Translation gives CAISDLGVTDTQYF.

This clone has a handful of counts. The rearrangement joins TRBV2 to TRBJ1-1; TRBD1 agrees at 9 bases. The CDR3 is 17 residues long. Trimming at V came to 4 bases and at J to 1 base, leaving 10 bases not matched to a gene. Germline loops: CDR1 SNHLY, CDR2 FYNNEI. In DNA form, the CDR3 reads TGTGCCAGCAGTGTAAGAGCCCCGGGACAGGGGAACACTGAAGCTTTCTTT. Protein sequence: CASSVRAPGQGNTEAFF.

This clone has only a few counts. The chain joins TRBV11-2 to TRBJ2-5; perhaps TRBD1 as D (6 bases). The CDR3 is 13 residues long. V lost 6 bases to trimming and J lost 5 bases, with 13 bases between them. Germline V gene lookup returns CDR1 SGHAT and CDR2 FQNNGV. CDR3 DNA: TGTGCCAGCAGAAATCAGGGGCGGGAGACCCAGTACTTC. Residues: CASRNQGRETQYF.

The chain combines TRBV19 with TRBJ2-7, with 9 bases lining up with TRBD1. The CDR3 length is 13 residues. Per the germline V gene, CDR1 is LNHDA and CDR2 is SQIVND (reference sequence). Unmatched junction bases numbered 9, after V lost 8 bases and J lost 7 bases. CDR3 DNA: TGTGCCAGTGCCCCCGGGACAGGGAGAGAGCAGTACTTC. The encoded protein is CASAPGTGREQYF.